This paragraph covers one TCR beta chain sequence. This clone was seen a few times. Its antigen is unknown. Base quality data are lacking; no much larger clone is found one base away. Preparation of the library involved the immunoSEQ multiplex PCR assay. For the multiplex PCR, a mixture combining 60 forward primers for TCR Vbeta segments and 13 reverse primers for TCR Jbeta segments was used. A multiplex PCR assay on genomic DNA amplified the CDR3 region of rearranged TCR beta genes. The Illumina HiSeq System was used to sequence the amplified TCR beta libraries as 87-base-pair reads. In the paper's pipeline: A later analysis counted about 82 million unique TCR beta chains across the 500 to 850 repertoires, and some 11 million of these chains were shared by at least two donors. A nearest-neighbor algorithm error-corrected the raw reads and collapsed the reads into unique sequences, merging closely related sequences to remove PCR and sequencing errors. Alignment of CDR3 sequences to IMGT reference sequences was used to assign V, D and J gene segments. Each retained sequence needed at least a six-nucleotide match to both a V gene segment and a J gene segment. Rearrangements were called productive when the CDR3 lacked stop codons and stayed in frame with V and J; all others were non-productive. CDR3 was defined by IMGT convention, running from the second conserved V-encoded cysteine to the conserved J-encoded phenylalanine. The earlier analysis of some 550 of the donors excluded any sequence lacking an unambiguous match to a single V gene segment. In an earlier analysis of several hundred of the donors, a V segment was called functional when productive rearrangements were above 56.7%, and segregating when the standard deviation between donors exceeded 5%. A statistical classification framework was developed to diagnose cytomegalovirus status using the catalog of TCR beta chain sequences. V and J gene assignment, in a later analysis, came from comparing TCR nucleotide sequences with IMGT/GENE-DB human TR gene sequences. In a later analysis, CDR3 sequences and most-parsimonious VDJ recombination scenarios were assigned using the TCRdist pipeline. In a later analysis, each TCR beta chain was defined by its CDR3 amino acid sequence together with its V-gene family, and reads lacking a unique V-gene family were excluded. A later analysis removed 450 to 600 highly shared, low-generation-probability nucleotide sequences to deal with suspected cross-contamination and a sequencing artifact. In a later analysis, a clonal expansion index was calculated for each public chain from normalized within-repertoire ranks of inferred template counts. A later analysis computed generation probabilities with a VDJ recombination model fitted to out-of-frame rearrangements, and checked the results against IGoR. In a later analysis, hypergeometric tests were used to score TCR-TCR, TCR-HLA and TCR-CMV co-occurrence, with a repertoire-size bias correction applied to TCR pairs. A later analysis estimated false discovery rates by permuting HLA or CMV assignments 20 times. A later analysis grouped co-occurring TCRs with DBSCAN, adding TCRdist sequence similarity when clustering within HLA-allele-positive subsets. Repertoires with fewer than 30,000 or more than 120,000 public chains, plus five repertoires with anomalous nucleotide sharing, were excluded from co-occurrence clustering. Drawn from immuneACCESS, this table holds only the in-frame rearrangements with V and J called that TCRdb kept. Clones are partly lost; checked studies trace under half to an unresolved V gene and leave the rest unexplained. V and J calls and clone size follow that table, whereas D and trimming were derived from the DNA. For this sample the table gives 150,000 to 200,000 clones, of which more than 60% were detected only once. The top ten hold 2.5% to 3.5% of the sample.

V and J are truncated by 0 bases and 8 bases respectively, leaving an intervening sequence of 16 bases. CDR3 length: 15 amino acids, cysteine to phenylalanine. The DNA shown is the 45-base CDR3, in frame from base 1. CDR1 and CDR2 (MNHEY, SVGAGI) derive from the germline V gene. These data come from a study of cytomegalovirus exposure and HLA in healthy donors (TCRdb year 2017). Describing the broader study: In an earlier analysis of fewer than 750 of the donors, roughly 300 Gb of sequence data and 90 million to 120 million unique TCR beta sequences from roughly 180 million T cells were reported. A later analysis re-analyzed previously published TCR beta repertoires from about 730 donors and added high-resolution HLA genotyping to study TCR occurrence patterns. A later genetic analysis took genome-wide SNP genotypes for about 65% of the 666 donors and used that subset as a discovery cohort. All discovery cohort repertoires had been generated using a single sequencing platform. Besides the first cohort of approximately 670 subjects, a separate validation cohort made up of some 110 different subjects was used. Roughly 300 gigabases of sequencing data and tens of millions of unique TCR sequences were included in an early release covering roughly 700 HLA-typed donors. The T cell repertoires of roughly 660 subjects were profiled by immunosequencing and related to cytomegalovirus serostatus. Because of strong linkage in the cohort, five DR-DQ haplotypes were treated as single units for association and clustering. The study aimed to test whether cataloging public T cell receptors could reveal signatures of past pathogen exposure. Of the roughly 420 genotyped donors, over 80% were placed in the genetic ancestry cluster associated with self-reported Caucasian donors. The number of donors typed differed by locus, with 629-630 for A, B, C, DRB1 and DQB1, 522 for DQA1, over 600 for DPA1, and some 440 for DPB1. To predict cytomegalovirus infection status, the study combined high-throughput TCR immunosequencing, statistical association of individual TCRs with disease status, and machine learning. To decide whether each TCR beta V gene segment behaved as functional or pseudogenic, an earlier analysis of some 570 of the donors relied on high-throughput TCR beta sequencing. Across around 400 genotyped donors of the cohort, an average of about 240,000 unique TCR beta nucleotide sequences per donor were sequenced, and roughly 18% of those sequences were non-productive. Both class I and class II loci were covered by HLA typing, at four-digit resolution. Alongside the repertoire data, information on donor age, sex, ethnicity and CMV serostatus was compiled. Rather than drawing on any new phenotypic data, the later analysis identified candidate immune exposures from TCR beta sequences and the way those sequences occurred across donors.

The cohort comprised some 730 healthy bone marrow donors. Cohort members were all nominally healthy when sampled, although unrecorded immune exposures were likely present. The donor tested CMV seronegative, placing the donor among the 300 to 450 seronegative members of the cohort. Every donor gave a peripheral blood sample, and the peripheral blood mononuclear cells from that sample were used for TCR beta sequencing. Genomic DNA was extracted from the blood cell samples with the Qiagen DNeasy Blood Extraction Kit. On the study overall, not on this receptor specifically: The sequencing pipeline was judged likely to have produced a cluster of highly shared sequence variants as a technical artifact. Linkage disequilibrium might explain the correlated functional status among segregating V segments, but an unknown experimental factor could not be ruled out. Because the 87-base-pair reads could not distinguish some IMGT-functional V segments, including TRBV6-2 and TRBV6-3, those segments were excluded. A further reported finding was that TCR beta sequences accurately predicted the HLA-A and HLA-B alleles for most subjects in the first cohort. V-gene and J-gene trimming of TCR beta chains was associated with a missense DCLRE1C variant in a later genetic analysis, and the association was replicated in an independent cohort. The only immune exposure information available for the cohort was CMV serostatus. Compared with equally common non-associated chains, HLA-associated TCR beta chains in a later analysis were more clonally expanded and had lower generation probabilities. Cytomegalovirus status was reported to be diagnosed by the classifier with high specificity and sensitivity in both the original and validation cohorts. It was suggested by the authors that the approach could potentially be generalized to other disease states and immunological phenotypes. Most TCR sequences were observed very rarely across donors, whereas some public TCRs were present in many individuals. A later analysis found that TCR association rates varied across HLA loci, with DRB1 alleles showing the most associated TCRs and HLA-C alleles the fewest. Sequencing depth was assumed to be roughly uniform across donors in the presence/absence analyses, though that assumption may not hold. In a later analysis, several top co-occurrence clusters were reported to appear linked to parvovirus B19, influenza, CMV and Epstein-Barr virus. The earlier analysis of 587 of the donors excluded 15 to 20 rarely observed V segments, including chromosome 9 orphons, because counts were too low. According to a later analysis, most CMV-associated TCR beta chains appeared to be HLA-restricted, and the HLA associations seemed to be driven largely by CMV exposure. According to a later genetic analysis, donors in an Asian-associated ancestry cluster had fewer N-insertions in productive TCRs than the approximately 690-donor mean. In an earlier analysis of about 550 of the donors, most TCR beta V segments were observed in productive rearrangements about 90% or about 30% of the time, broadly matching IMGT annotations. A later analysis associated some 17,000 TCR beta sequences with specific HLA alleles at a false discovery rate of 0.05. The study gave a list of over 150 TCR beta chains associated with cytomegalovirus. Assigning TCR associations to individual alleles was difficult when HLA alleles, especially DR and DQ, strongly co-occurred. In vitro tests confirmed that a few of the cytomegalovirus-associated TCR beta chains recognize cytomegalovirus antigens. This cohort had only TCR beta chains sequenced, and the lack of alpha or paired-chain data limited which features could be detected. Because HLA typing was unavailable for some donors at each locus, only the typed subset was used in association tests.

The source of this sequence is a female donor in good health and CMV-seronegative. The chain was built from TRBV6-5 and TRBJ1-2; TRBD1 might be the D gene, on 6 matching bases. What was sequenced was PBMCs. CDR3 protein: CASSYSRDTTGGYTF. The nucleotides read TGTGCCAGCAGTTACTCCCGGGACACGACGGGAGGCTACACCTTC.